These 20 T cell receptor beta chains share one sample of origin, sequenced in a study of Ad26.COV2.S vaccination and SARS-CoV-2 variants. The method was immunoSEQ multiplex PCR; TCRdb's version includes in-frame clones alone and lacks a portion of them. The table has hundreds of thousands of clones, roughly 89% seen once. Treatment: over 15 received Ad26.COV2.S at low or high dose, single or two shots; about 5 received placebo; per-sample allocation not given. Material that was analyzed had been drawn on day 63 after the first vaccine or placebo injection. This material consisted of peripheral blood, taken in a trial of Ad26.COV2.S vaccine versus placebo. The source is a person between 18 and 60 years old who received the Ad26.COV2.S COVID-19 vaccine or a placebo.

The rearrangement joins TRBV3-1 (or the pseudogene TRBV3-2) to TRBJ1-1, with D possibly TRBD1 on 5 matching bases. V was pared by 3 bases and J by 0 bases, with 14 bases between. In germline, CDR1 is LGHDT, CDR2 YNNKEL (reference sequence). This CDR3 spans 16 amino acids. CDR3 sequence reads: CASSQGRRVMNTEAFF. The CDR3 DNA follows: TGTGCCAGCAGCCAGGGACGAAGGGTGATGAACACTGAAGCTTTCTTT.

The genes are TRBV7-8 and TRBJ2-5, with TRBD2 matching 14 bases. V lost 3 bases and J lost 0; bases outside the gene matches: 12. There are 20 residues in the CDR3. CDR1 SGHVS and CDR2 FQNEAQ come from the germline V gene. The CDR3: CASSLGYLGLAGAYQETQYF. Here the CDR3 DNA reads TGTGCCAGCAGCTTGGGCTACCTGGGACTAGCGGGGGCCTACCAAGAGACCCAGTACTTC.

Details on this clone: One junction end does not reproduce the germline sequence, and a read error may be involved. The V and J genes are TRBV7-7 and TRBJ2-1; 9 positions agree with TRBD2. The CDR3 covers 14 residues. Germline CDR1 reads SSHAT; CDR2 reads FNYEAQ (reference sequence). The CDR3 DNA is TGTGCTAGCAGCTTAGGGACTAGCACCAATGAGCAGTTCTTC. This encodes CASSLGTSTNEQFF. Supplemented by reference TRBV7-7 and TRBJ2-1, the full variable domain reads GAGVSQSPRYKVTKRGQDVTLRCDPISSHATLYWYQQALGQGPEFLTYFNYEAQPDKSGLPSDRFSAERPEGSISTLTIQRTEQRDSAMYRCASSLGTSTNEQFFGPGTRLTVL.

This chain links TRBV2 with TRBJ2-2, with 7 bases lining up with TRBD2. The length of the CDR3 is 17 residues. CDR1 is SNHLY, CDR2 FYNNEI, per germline. After removal of 6 bases from V and 7 bases from J, the junction contained 17 bases not matched to a gene. The CDR3 coding sequence is TGTGCCAGCAGCCTCCGGGGAGCGGGACCCCATGGCGGGGAGCTGTTTTTT. Translation: CASSLRGAGPHGGELFF.

This chain links TRBV7-9 with TRBJ2-5; D remains unclear. Germline V gives CDR1 SEHNR, CDR2 FQNEAQ (reference sequence). The CDR3 runs 13 residues. V was shortened by 5 bases and J by 7 bases, with 14 bases between the two germline ends. The CDR3 region has the DNA TGTGCCAGCAGCCCATTTCAAGTGGGGACCCAGTACTTC. This sequence encodes CASSPFQVGTQYF. Combining the CDR3 with reference TRBV7-9 and TRBJ2-5 gives the whole variable domain DTGVSQNPRHKITKRGQNVTFRCDPISEHNRLYWYRQTLGQGPEFLTYFQNEAQLEKSRLLSDRFSAERPKGSFSTLEIQRTEQGDSAMYLCASSPFQVGTQYFGPGTRLLVL.

This chain links TRBV18 with TRBJ2-1; 10 bases line up with TRBD2. CDR3 length equals 16 residues. Trimming at V came to 6 bases and at J to 4 bases, leaving 9 bases not matched to a gene. Germline V gives CDR1 KGHSH, CDR2 LQKENI. The CDR3 loop reads CASSPIGLADYNEQFF. DNA for the CDR3: TGTGCCAGCTCTCCAATCGGACTAGCGGATTACAATGAGCAGTTCTTC.

This sequence joins TRBV6-5 and TRBJ1-2; 8 nucleotides match TRBD1. From germline, CDR1 is MNHEY and CDR2 SVGAGI. Trimming took 7 bases from V and 4 from J; bases not matched to a gene: 8. The CDR3 is 14 residues long. In DNA, the CDR3 is TGTGCCAGCAAAGAACAGGGGGGGAGCTATGGCTACACCTTC. As protein: CASKEQGGSYGYTF.

The V and J genes are TRBV18 and TRBJ2-1, with 12 bases matching TRBD2. The CDR3 has 15 residues. The germline V gene has CDR1 KGHSH and CDR2 LQKENI. V lost 4 bases, J lost 4 bases, and 2 bases stayed unmatched. The DNA of the CDR3 is TGTGCCAGCTCACTCCTAGCGGGAGGGTACAATGAGCAGTTCTTC. This encodes CASSLLAGGYNEQFF.

This chain links TRBV10-3 with TRBJ1-6, with TRBD1 as a possible D gene (6 bases). Deletions cut 6 bases from V and 5 bases from J, with 14 bases between. The germline V gene has CDR1 ENHRY and CDR2 SYGVKD. CDR3 length: 15 residues. This CDR3 is CAIRPGYRDNSPLHF. DNA for the CDR3: TGTGCCATCAGACCTGGGTACAGGGATAATTCACCCCTCCACTTT.

The genes are TRBV7-2 and TRBJ2-2, with 10 bases fitting TRBD2. CDR3 length: 15 residues. Germline V gene data show CDR1 as SGHTA and CDR2 as FQGNSA. The junction had 5 bases not matched to a gene; V was cut back by 7 bases and J by 3 bases. For the CDR3, the DNA is TGTGCCAGCACCCTACTAGCGGGATACACCGGGGAGCTGTTTTTT. Its translation: CASTLLAGYTGELFF.

The V and J genes are TRBV15 and TRBJ2-5; D might be TRBD1 (7 bases). V lost 0 bases to trimming and J lost 5 bases, with 16 bases between them. Germline lookup yields CDR1 LNHNV and CDR2 YYDKDF (reference sequence). The CDR3 has 16 amino acids. The CDR3 spells CATSREVGPGGETQYF. The CDR3, as DNA: TGTGCCACCAGCAGAGAAGTTGGACCAGGGGGGGAGACCCAGTACTTC.

The rearrangement uses TRBV6-2 or TRBV6-3 and TRBJ2-1; TRBD1 agrees at 9 bases. In germline, CDR1 is MNHEY, CDR2 SVGEGT. This CDR3 contains 14 residues. The trim removed 4 bases at V and 5 bases at J, leaving 3 bases unmatched. The CDR3, as DNA: TGTGCCAGCAGTTCCCGGGACAGGGACAATGAGCAGTTCTTC. This encodes CASSSRDRDNEQFF.

The chain links TRBV5-1 to TRBJ2-1; no definite D call. Trimming pared 4 bases from V and 0 bases from J, leaving 17 bases between. The CDR3 is 17 residues long. The germline CDR1 and CDR2 sequences are SGHRS and YFSETQ. In DNA form, the CDR3 reads TGCGCCAGCAGCCCCGGCCCCCTTATAGACTCCTACAATGAGCAGTTCTTC. As protein: CASSPGPLIDSYNEQFF.

This clone was picked up a small number of times. The chain has TRBV5-1 and TRBJ2-7; no clear D gene. The V gene lost 0 bases and the J gene lost 2 bases, with 6 bases spanning the gap. The length of the CDR3 is 13 residues. Germline CDR1 reads SGHRS; CDR2 reads YFSETQ. The CDR3 loop is CASSLDITYEQYF. The CDR3 DNA reads TGCGCCAGCAGCTTGGACATTACCTACGAGCAGTACTTC.

The chain joins TRBV5-4 to TRBJ1-2, with D tentatively TRBD1 (6 bases). Germline CDR1 reads SGHNT; CDR2 reads YYREEE (reference sequence). The V gene lost 4 bases and the J gene lost 4 bases, with 11 bases spanning the gap. This CDR3 has 13 residues. Written as DNA, the CDR3 is TGTGCCAGCAGCGTATCAGGGGTCTATGGCTACACCTTC. Translating it yields CASSVSGVYGYTF.

This chain links TRBV27 with TRBJ1-4, with D perhaps TRBD1 (6 bases). The CDR3 is 15 amino acids. V lost 6 bases to trimming and J lost 0 bases, with 11 bases between them. CDR1 and CDR2 from the germline V gene are MNHEY and SMNVEV (reference sequence). The CDR3 region is CASSARGATNEKLFF. CDR3 in DNA: TGTGCCAGCAGCGCTAGGGGGGCAACTAATGAAAAACTGTTTTTT.

This clone appeared once. The chain is built from TRBV11-2 and TRBJ2-3; D call uncertain. Per the germline V gene, CDR1 is SGHAT and CDR2 is FQNNGV. V was clipped by 0 bases and J by 5 bases, with 6 bases between them. This CDR3 is 13 amino acids long. CDR3 amino acids: CASSLDLGDTQYF. CDR3 nucleotides: TGTGCCAGCAGCTTAGATCTGGGAGATACGCAGTATTTT.

The rearrangement uses TRBV18 and TRBJ1-5, with 7 bases fitting TRBD1. The germline gives CDR1 KGHSH, CDR2 LQKENI. The CDR3 runs to 15 residues. Trimming removed 3 bases from V and 3 bases from J; junction bases left unmatched: 5. This chain's CDR3 is CASSPRDSYNQPQHF. The CDR3, as DNA: TGTGCCAGCTCACCCCGGGACAGCTACAATCAGCCCCAGCATTTT.

This sequence joins TRBV24-1 and TRBJ1-2, with 8 bases lining up with TRBD1. In germline, CDR1 is KGHDR, CDR2 SFDVKD. V gave up 6 bases and J gave up 8 bases; unmatched junction bases: 7. The CDR3 totals 13 residues. The CDR3: CATSSTGAGGYTF. Here the CDR3 DNA reads TGTGCCACCAGTTCGACAGGGGCGGGAGGCTACACCTTC.

V gene TRBV29-1 combines with J gene TRBJ2-3, with D tentatively TRBD1 (6 bases). The CDR3 spans 16 residues. Germline V CDR1 and CDR2: SQVTM, ANQGSEA. Trimming took 5 bases from V and 3 from J, leaving 21 bases between them. This chain's CDR3 is CSVINPEQGSTDTQYF. The DNA of the CDR3 is TGCAGCGTTATAAATCCGGAACAGGGTAGTACAGATACGCAGTATTTT.